This note documents a single T cell receptor beta chain sequence. Its antigen is not identified. This entry belongs to a study of a mutant IDH1 vaccine in newly diagnosed glioma. Study-wide background: Treatment recipients were approximately 62% male and around 40% female, and their mean age was roughly 40 years. Patients' prior therapy spanned radiotherapy, temozolomide, or both; most underwent both. Study-wide results and limits: There were vaccine-induced immune responses in around 93% of the patients.

TCRdb's table, derived via immunoSEQ multiplex PCR, lists solely in-frame clones and lacks some. The table lists over 55,000 clones, roughly three quarters of them singletons. The CDR3 runs to 15 residues. V was pared by 2 bases and J by 2 bases, with 16 bases between. Per the germline V gene, CDR1 is SQVTM and CDR2 is ANQGSEA. Time point: week 23, last vaccination. Vaccination used 300 ug of mutant IDH1 20-mer peptide per dose, with topical imiquimod. V is TRBV29-1 and J is TRBJ2-7; D tentatively fits TRBD1 or TRBD2 (5 bases each). Sample: PBMCs, taken from a glioma patient whose treatment included an IDH1 peptide vaccine. The TCR was taken from a woman between 40 and 50 years old with glioma. Some clones in this sample may be carry-over from other donors' samples. This chain's CDR3 is CSVELSGTGTYEQYF. The CDR3 nucleotides read TGCAGCGTTGAACTTTCCGGGACGGGGACCTACGAGCAGTACTTC.